The clone carrying this T cell receptor (beta chain) was observed a few times. Deletions cut 5 bases from V and 5 bases from J, with 16 bases between. The length of the CDR3 is 14 residues. Germline V gives CDR1 MNHEY, CDR2 SVGAGI. Clones were read by immunoSEQ multiplex PCR, and TCRdb kept only the in-frame ones, dropping some. The profile shows 150,000 to 200,000 clones, almost 95% of them singletons. This record belongs to a study of T cell responses to AZD1222 COVID-19 vaccine. The chain combines TRBV6-5 with TRBJ2-7; TRBD2 is a possible D gene (6 bases). The receptor was derived from an adult in good health. The sample here was peripheral blood, taken on day 0 of AZD1222 vaccination. CDR3 region: CASSLWGEADEQYF. Here the CDR3 DNA reads TGTGCCAGCAGTCTTTGGGGGGAAGCGGACGAGCAGTACTTC.